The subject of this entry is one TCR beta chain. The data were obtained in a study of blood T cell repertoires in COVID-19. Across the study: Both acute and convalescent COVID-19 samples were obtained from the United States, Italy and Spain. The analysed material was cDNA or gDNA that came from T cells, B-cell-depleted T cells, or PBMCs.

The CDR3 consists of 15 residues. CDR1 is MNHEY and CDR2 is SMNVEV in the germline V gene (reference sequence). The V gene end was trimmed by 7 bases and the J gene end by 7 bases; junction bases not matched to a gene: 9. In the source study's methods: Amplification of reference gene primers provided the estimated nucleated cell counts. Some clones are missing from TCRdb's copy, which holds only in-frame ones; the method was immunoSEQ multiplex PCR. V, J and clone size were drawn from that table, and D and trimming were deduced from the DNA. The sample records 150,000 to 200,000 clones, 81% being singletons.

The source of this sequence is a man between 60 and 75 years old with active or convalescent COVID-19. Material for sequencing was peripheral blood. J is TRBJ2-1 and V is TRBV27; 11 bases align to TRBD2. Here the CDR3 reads CASTIAGGHENEQFF. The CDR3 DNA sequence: TGTGCCAGCACCATAGCGGGGGGGCATGAGAATGAGCAGTTCTTC.